The 12 T cell receptor beta chains reported below all come from one sample, sequenced in a study of T cell repertoires in cytomegalovirus infection. One entry per CDR3 protein, called by TCRdb with MiXCR from the reads. Of fewer than 200,000 distinct CDR3 sequences in the sample, 14% were seen once. Sample: PBMCs. The receptors stem from a human donor in good health (CMV status not recorded). Some clones in this sample may be carry-over from other donors' samples.

The genes are TRBV12-5 and TRBJ2-3; D is uncertain. CDR1 and CDR2 from the germline V gene are LGHNT and FRNRAP. Trimming shortened V by 2 bases and J by 0 bases, and 6 bases separated the two germline ends. The CDR3 contains 14 residues. The CDR3 sequence: CASGLTTSTDTQYF. CDR3 DNA: TGTGCTAGTGGTTTGACCACTAGCACAGATACGCAGTATTTT.

The genes are TRBV29-1 and TRBJ1-3, with D unresolved. Trimming took off 5 bases at V and 0 bases at J, with 8 bases between the two ends. Looked up from germline, CDR1 is SQVTM and CDR2 is ANQGSEA. CDR3 size: 13 residues. The CDR3 DNA follows: TGCAGCGTTCGGAGCGGCTCTGGAAACACCATATATTTT. It translates to CSVRSGSGNTIYF.

This clonotype occurred a few times. The chain joins TRBV24-1 to TRBJ2-1; 11 bases match TRBD2. The CDR3 has 16 amino acids. V lost 4 bases to trimming and J lost 3 bases; unmatched junction nucleotides: 4. The germline CDR1 and CDR2 sequences are KGHDR and SFDVKD. This chain's CDR3 is CATSEAGTSGYNEQFF. The CDR3 nucleotides are TGTGCCACCAGTGAGGCCGGGACTAGCGGCTACAATGAGCAGTTCTTC.

This clonotype came up a few times. The gene calls are TRBV7-9 and TRBJ1-1; D is unresolved. Germline CDR1 and CDR2: SEHNR and FQNEAQ (reference sequence). The V end was cut by 5 bases, the J end by 2 bases, with 15 bases between. This CDR3 is 15 amino acids long. CDR3 DNA sequence: TGTGCCAGCAGCCGCCCGACCGAGAGCAACACTGAAGCTTTCTTT. It specifies CASSRPTESNTEAFF.

This clonotype came up a few times. The genes are TRBV5-4 and TRBJ2-5, with D perhaps TRBD2 (5 bases). CDR1 SGHNT and CDR2 YYREEE come from the germline V gene (reference sequence). The CDR3 spans 14 residues. V was clipped by 4 bases and J by 5 bases, with 15 bases between them. The CDR3 region is CASSPRAPGETQYF. The CDR3 nucleotides read TGTGCCAGCAGCCCGAGAGCCCCGGGGGAGACCCAGTACTTC. The full variable domain, completed using reference TRBV5-4 and TRBJ2-5, is ETGVTQSPTHLIKTRGQQVTLRCSSQSGHNTVSWYQQALGQGPQFIFQYYREEENGRGNFPPRFSGLQFPNYSSELNVNALELDDSALYLCASSPRAPGETQYFGPGTRLLVL.

This clonotype was recorded many times. The chain carries TRBV11-2 and TRBJ2-1, with 7 bases identical to TRBD2. V shed 2 bases and J 9 bases; nucleotides not matched to a gene: 4. Per germline, CDR1 SGHAT and CDR2 FQNNGV. The CDR3 covers 13 residues. The CDR3, as DNA: TGTGCCAGCAGCTTAACTAGCGCCAGTGAGCAGTTCTTC. Translation: CASSLTSASEQFF.

Many counts were recorded for this clonotype. The CDR3 protein is CASSQDRVRGTEAFF. Here the CDR3 DNA reads TGTGCCAGCAGCCAAGACAGGGTCAGGGGCACTGAAGCTTTCTTT. The chain links TRBV11-1 to TRBJ1-1; 7 nucleotides line up with TRBD1. V was clipped by 5 bases and J by 4 bases; unmatched bases: 10. This CDR3 contains 15 residues. Germline lookup yields CDR1 SGHAT and CDR2 FQDESV (reference sequence).

The chain joins TRBV20-1 to TRBJ2-1; no definite D call. This CDR3 has 10 residues. V gave up 5 bases and J gave up 9 bases, with 8 bases separating them. CDR1 and CDR2 (germline): DFQATT, SNEGSKA (reference sequence). In nucleotides, the CDR3 is TGCAGTGCTCGGCGTGGTGAGCAGTTCTTC. Its protein product is CSARRGEQFF.

The V gene is TRBV23-1, the J gene TRBJ2-2; TRBD2 aligns across 8 bases. TRBV23-1 belongs to the ORF category, with a function that is uncertain. With 2 bases clipped from V and 0 bases from J, the junction kept 8 bases outside the gene matches. This CDR3 contains 18 residues. The CDR3 DNA follows: TGCGCCAGCAGTCAACCCCCCCACGGGGGGGCGAACACCGGGGAGCTGTTTTTT. It codes for CASSQPPHGGANTGELFF.

The V gene is TRBV20-1, the J gene TRBJ2-3; a possible D gene is TRBD2 (5 bases). This CDR3 is built from 14 residues. Trimming took 2 bases from V and 6 from J, leaving 15 bases between them. CDR1 is DFQATT, CDR2 SNEGSKA, per germline (reference sequence). Here the CDR3 DNA reads TGCAGTGCTAGATGGAGCCCGGGAACTGATACGCAGTATTTT. The encoded protein is CSARWSPGTDTQYF.

This clonotype was picked up many times. This chain uses TRBV7-2 with TRBJ2-1; D tentatively fits TRBD1 or TRBD2 (6 bases each). V was cut by 1 base and J by 2 bases, with 12 bases left in between. Looked up from germline, CDR1 is SGHTA and CDR2 is FQGNSA. There are 16 residues in the CDR3. In nucleotides, the CDR3 is TGTGCCAGCAGCTTAGTTGGGGGGCTTCCCTACAATGAGCAGTTCTTC. Residues: CASSLVGGLPYNEQFF.

This clonotype was found once. The chain combines TRBV7-6 with TRBJ2-1; 11 nucleotides agree with TRBD2. J gave up 8 bases and V 5 bases, and 5 bases lay outside the gene matches. The CDR3 is 14 amino acids. Germline V gene lookup returns CDR1 SGHVS and CDR2 FNYEAQ. CDR3: CASSRSGGAHEQFF. In DNA, the CDR3 is TGTGCCAGCAGCCGTAGCGGGGGGGCCCATGAGCAGTTCTTC.